This passage covers 10 T cell receptor beta chains from one sample sequenced in a study of CD8 T cells in ankylosing spondylitis. TCRdb passed the 5' RACE reads through MiXCR, listing each CDR3 protein once. Of about 320,000 distinct CDR3 sequences listed, about 9.9% are singletons. Input material: blood, either unsorted or a sorted T cell fraction (not recorded which). All receptors come from a female donor with ankylosing spondylitis or in good health (not recorded which).

This clonotype was observed a few times. This chain joins TRBV7-2 and TRBJ2-2; D perhaps matches TRBD2 (6 bases). CDR1 is SGHTA, CDR2 FQGNSA, per germline. With 1 base removed from V and 8 bases from J, the gap between germline ends came to 14 bases. The CDR3 contains 15 residues. In nucleotides, the CDR3 is TGTGCCAGCAGCTTAGAGGGCGGAGGGAGAGGGGAGCTGTTTTTT. Translated, it gives CASSLEGGGRGELFF.

The chain combines TRBV6-2 or TRBV6-3 with TRBJ2-7, with 15 bases that match TRBD2. The CDR3 loop spans 19 amino acids. The V gene end was trimmed by 5 bases and the J gene end by 6 bases; junction bases not matched to a gene: 17. From germline, CDR1 is MNHEY and CDR2 SVGEGT. CDR3 loop: CASSPRGLAGGLSPFEQYF. The CDR3 DNA follows: TGTGCCAGCAGTCCCCGGGGACTAGCGGGAGGTTTGAGCCCCTTCGAGCAGTACTTC.

The V call is TRBV6-5, the J call TRBJ1-1; the D is unclear. There are 13 residues in the CDR3. Germline V gene sequence: CDR1 MNHEY, CDR2 SVGAGI. Between the trimmed V and J ends, which lost 2 bases and 4 bases, there was a span of 8 bases. The DNA of the CDR3 is TGTGCCAGCAGTTACGCTACAAGCACTGAAGCTTTCTTT. The encoded protein is CASSYATSTEAFF.

This clonotype showed up many times. The rearrangement joins TRBV10-3 to TRBJ2-1, with D perhaps TRBD1 (5 bases). V was cut by 6 bases and J by 4 bases, with 13 bases left in between. Germline V lookup: CDR1 ENHRY, CDR2 SYGVKD. This CDR3 comprises 14 residues. The CDR3 reads CAISGGQVYNEQFF. CDR3 nucleotides: TGTGCCATCAGCGGTGGACAAGTATACAATGAGCAGTTCTTC.

About this clonotype: A single base separates this from a much larger clone, so it may be a read error. V is TRBV6-1 and J is TRBJ2-3; the match to TRBD1 covers 7 bases. Germline V gene lookup returns CDR1 MNHNS and CDR2 SASEGT. The CDR3 loop spans 16 amino acids. CDR3 DNA: TGTGCCTGCAGTGTTGGGACAGCCCTAGGCACAGATACGCAGTATTTT. Encoded protein: CACSVGTALGTDTQYF.

This clonotype was detected a few times. The CDR3 nucleotides are TGTGCCAGCACCCTTGGGGGACAGGGTTTGGGCGAGCAGTACTTC. It yields the protein CASTLGGQGLGEQYF. The J gene is TRBJ2-7, the V gene TRBV3-1; 9 positions agree with TRBD1. Unmatched junction bases numbered 13, after V lost 7 bases and J lost 6 bases. CDR1 and CDR2 from the germline V gene are LGHDT and YNNKEL (reference sequence). The CDR3 runs 15 residues.

In its sample, this clonotype was seen many times. The chain recombines TRBV7-9 with TRBJ1-3, with D unresolved. Germline V gene lookup returns CDR1 SEHNR and CDR2 FQNEAQ (reference sequence). Trimming took 1 base from V and 1 from J, leaving 5 bases between them. The CDR3 has 14 residues. CDR3 in DNA: TGTGCCAGCAGCTTAGGTGCGTCTGGAAACACCATATATTTT. Amino acids: CASSLGASGNTIYF. Full variable domain (missing parts from reference TRBV7-9 and TRBJ1-3): DTGVSQNPRHKITKRGQNVTFRCDPISEHNRLYWYRQTLGQGPEFLTYFQNEAQLEKSRLLSDRFSAERPKGSFSTLEIQRTEQGDSAMYLCASSLGASGNTIYFGEGSWLTVV.

This clonotype has a handful of counts. The CDR3 sequence is CSWGDRGPDTQYF. The CDR3 DNA sequence: TGCAGCTGGGGGGACAGGGGCCCAGATACGCAGTATTTT. This rearrangement joins TRBV20-1 to TRBJ2-3; 10 nucleotides agree with TRBD1. The CDR3 is 13 residues long. Germline V gene sequence: CDR1 DFQATT, CDR2 SNEGSKA (reference sequence).

This rearrangement joins TRBV28 to TRBJ1-4; the D is unclear. Looked up from germline, CDR1 is MDHEN and CDR2 is SYDVKM. The ends were cut back, 3 bases at V and 5 bases at J, with 10 bases in the middle. The CDR3 length is 14 residues. The DNA of the CDR3 is TGTGCCAGCAGTTTGAGGAGGATGAATGAAAAACTGTTTTTT. Its translation is CASSLRRMNEKLFF.

In the case of this clonotype: The germline gene is not matched at one end of the junction; a read error may be the cause. The chain couples TRBV12-3 or TRBV12-4 to TRBJ2-1, with TRBD2 identical over 13 bases. The CDR3 has 14 residues. The CDR3 nucleotides read TGTGCCAGCAGAACTAGCGGGGGGGACAATGAGGAGTTCTTC. It encodes CASRTSGGDNEEFF.